This T cell receptor (beta chain) was identified in a study of blood T cells in healthy people across ages. The second PCR ran roughly 7 to 11 cycles with a sample-barcoded 5' primer and J-beta primers. TCRdb re-called the 5' RACE reads with MiXCR, one entry per CDR3 protein. The table shows around 500,000 distinct CDR3 sequences, with around 27% occurring only once. The CDR3 has 12 residues. V lost 0 bases to trimming and J lost 6 bases, with 5 bases between them. Germline V gene sequence: CDR1 LNHNV, CDR2 YYDKDF (reference sequence). To note about this clonotype: A much more abundant neighbour one base away suggests this may be a read error.

This sample also belongs to another study, concerning T cells of mothers and their children.

This receptor was identified in a boy aged 2-15 years in good health. The specimen was blood. V usage is TRBV15 and J usage is TRBJ2-5; D is ambiguous. CDR3 protein: CATSRDRKTQYF. The CDR3 region has the DNA TGTGCCACCAGCAGAGATCGGAAGACCCAGTACTTC.